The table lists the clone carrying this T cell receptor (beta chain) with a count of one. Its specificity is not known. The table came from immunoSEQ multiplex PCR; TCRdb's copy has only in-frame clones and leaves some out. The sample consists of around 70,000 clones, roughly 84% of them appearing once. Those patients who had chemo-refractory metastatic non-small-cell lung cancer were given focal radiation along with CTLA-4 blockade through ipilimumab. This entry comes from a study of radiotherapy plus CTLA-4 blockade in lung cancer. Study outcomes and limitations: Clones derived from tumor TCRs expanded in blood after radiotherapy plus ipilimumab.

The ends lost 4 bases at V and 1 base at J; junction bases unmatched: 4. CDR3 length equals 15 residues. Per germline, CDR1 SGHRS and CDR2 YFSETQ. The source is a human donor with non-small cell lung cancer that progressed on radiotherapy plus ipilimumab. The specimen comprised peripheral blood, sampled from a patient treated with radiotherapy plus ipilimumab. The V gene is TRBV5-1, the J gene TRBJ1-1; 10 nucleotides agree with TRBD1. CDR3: CASSLRQGANTEAFF. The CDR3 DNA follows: TGCGCCAGCAGCCTGCGACAGGGGGCGAACACTGAAGCTTTCTTT. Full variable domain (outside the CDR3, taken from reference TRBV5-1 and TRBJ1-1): KAGVTQTPRYLIKTRGQQVTLSCSPISGHRSVSWYQQTPGQGLQFLFEYFSETQRNKGNFPGRFSGRQFSNSRSEMNVSTLELGDSALYLCASSLRQGANTEAFFGQGTRLTVV.